This T cell receptor beta chain stems from a study of control samples from healthy donors and cancer patients. The repertoire was sequenced with immunoSEQ multiplex PCR; TCRdb's copy has only in-frame clones and lacks some. This table has tens of thousands of clones, almost 96% appearing once. This CDR3 comprises 14 residues. Trimming pared 6 bases from V and 3 bases from J, leaving 11 bases between. Germline CDR1 reads MDHEN; CDR2 reads SYDVKM. The sequence was obtained from a woman aged 25 to 45 in good health. The chain carries TRBV28 and TRBJ1-4; D unclear. Sequencing input: blood. In DNA form, the CDR3 reads TGTGCCAGCAGACCAGGTTATGCTAATGAAAAACTGTTTTTT. Amino acids: CASRPGYANEKLFF.